The source of this TCR beta chain is a study of blood T cells in healthy people across ages. Germline V gene sequence: CDR1 MNHEY, CDR2 SMNVEV (reference sequence). Between the trimmed V and J ends, which lost 6 bases and 8 bases, there was a span of 14 bases. The CDR3 consists of 13 residues. Then a second PCR, running roughly 7 to 11 cycles, was carried out with a sample-barcoded 5' primer and a J-beta primer mix. Each TCR beta cDNA got a 12-nucleotide random molecular identifier. TCRdb passed the 5' RACE reads through MiXCR, listing each CDR3 protein once. This sample yields over 1,500,000 distinct CDR3 sequences, of which roughly 52% are seen a single time; approximately 2.1% belongs to the top ten. Ranging in age from roughly 6 to 90, the donors were healthy Caucasian individuals from Russia. With each sample, at least 5 micrograms of total RNA were extracted.

The sequenced sample was blood. This clonotype was obtained from a woman in her thirties or forties in good health. The chain has TRBV27 and TRBJ2-4, with D tentatively TRBD1 or TRBD2 (5 bases each). The CDR3 DNA follows: TGTGCCAGCAGAAACTACGAGGGGTACATTCAGTACTTC. It specifies CASRNYEGYIQYF.